The 9 T cell receptor beta chains given below trace back to one sample, sequenced in a study of cytomegalovirus exposure and HLA in healthy donors (dated by TCRdb to the late 2010s). The library was obtained by the immunoSEQ multiplex PCR assay. The multiplex PCR relied on a mix of 60 forward primers for TCR Vbeta segments and 13 reverse primers for TCR Jbeta segments. The source is immuneACCESS, and TCRdb retained only in-frame sequences with V and J called. Part of the clones is not carried over; for the studies checked, unresolved V genes explain less than half of this, and the remainder is unexplained. The sample data list 100,000 to 150,000 clones, and about 78% of these were observed just once. The leading ten clones occupy approximately 8.2% of the sample. The sample comprised PBMCs. The receptors derive from a woman aged 40 to 55 in good health and CMV-seropositive.

This clone has only one observation. V usage is TRBV7-2 and J usage is TRBJ2-1; 9 positions match TRBD2. CDR3 length: 15 amino acids. J lost 3 bases, V lost 1 base, and 1 base had no gene match. CDR1 is SGHTA and CDR2 is FQGNSA in the germline V gene. CDR3 protein: CASSLVSGSYNEQFF. CDR3 coding DNA: TGTGCCAGCAGCTTAGTTAGCGGGAGCTACAATGAGCAGTTCTTC.

The chain employs TRBV15 and TRBJ2-7, with D maybe TRBD1 (6 bases). The CDR3 runs to 14 residues. CDR1 is LNHNV, CDR2 YYDKDF, per germline (reference sequence). With 3 bases removed from V and 3 bases from J, the gap between germline ends came to 12 bases. The CDR3 nucleotides read TGTGCCACCAGCAGTCCTCGGGACATCTACGAGCAGTACTTC. Amino acids: CATSSPRDIYEQYF.

In DNA form, the CDR3 reads TGCGCCAGCAGCCAAGAGGCAGGGAGCACAGATACGCAGTATTTT. Translating it yields CASSQEAGSTDTQYF. This sequence joins TRBV4-3 and TRBJ2-3; D is perhaps TRBD1 (5 bases). The V gene's germline CDR1 is LGHNA and CDR2 YSLEER. The CDR3 covers 15 residues. Trimming took 0 bases from V and 0 from J, leaving 7 bases between them.

The genes are TRBV27 and TRBJ2-2, with D unresolved. Germline values: CDR1 MNHEY, CDR2 SMNVEV (reference sequence). The V gene lost 3 bases and the J gene lost 6 bases, with 8 bases spanning the gap. The CDR3 totals 13 residues. The CDR3 spells CASSFEVAGELFF. The DNA of the CDR3 is TGTGCCAGCAGTTTTGAGGTGGCCGGGGAGCTGTTTTTT.

The chain has TRBV10-3 and TRBJ2-3, with D possibly TRBD2 on 6 matching bases. Trimming took off 11 bases at V and 2 bases at J, with 23 bases between the two ends. CDR3 length: 16 amino acids. Germline V gene sequence: CDR1 ENHRY, CDR2 SYGVKD. The CDR3 DNA reads as TGTGCCTCGCGACTTAAGGGTAGCGGATTCACAGATACGCAGTATTTT. This codes for CASRLKGSGFTDTQYF.

This clone was seen more than once but under ten times. The J gene is TRBJ2-2, the V gene TRBV5-1; possibly TRBD1 for D (6 bases). Trimming took off 0 bases at V and 2 bases at J, with 11 bases between the two ends. CDR1 is SGHRS and CDR2 is YFSETQ in the germline V gene. CDR3 size: 16 residues. The chain's CDR3 is CASSLGVQGNTGELFF. The DNA of the CDR3 is TGCGCCAGCAGCTTGGGGGTACAGGGAAACACCGGGGAGCTGTTTTTT.

The chain's CDR3 is CASSLLAGGTYNEQFF. CDR3 bases: TGTGCCAGCAGCTTACTAGCGGGGGGTACCTACAATGAGCAGTTCTTC. The chain combines TRBV5-4 with TRBJ2-1; TRBD2 aligns across 12 bases. The V gene's germline CDR1 is SGHNT and CDR2 YYREEE (reference sequence). V shed 2 bases, J shed 2 bases, and the junction held 2 bases outside the gene matches. There are 16 residues in the CDR3.

This chain joins TRBV7-2 and TRBJ1-2, with 7 bases identical to TRBD1. There are 16 residues in the CDR3. V shed 5 bases and J 5 bases; nucleotides not matched to a gene: 14. Germline CDR1 is SGHTA and CDR2 is FQGNSA. CDR3 DNA: TGTGCCAGCAGCCCCGAAGGGGGCCGATCCCTATATGGCTACACCTTC. This gives the protein CASSPEGGRSLYGYTF.

V gene TRBV28 combines with J gene TRBJ1-1, with 11 positions matching TRBD1. J gave up 9 bases and V 5 bases, and 5 bases lay outside the gene matches. This CDR3 is 13 amino acids long. The germline V gene encodes CDR1 MDHEN and CDR2 SYDVKM. This chain's CDR3 is CASSPGQGVKAFF. The CDR3 DNA sequence: TGTGCCAGCAGTCCGGGACAGGGGGTTAAAGCTTTCTTT.